The 14 T cell receptor beta chains below all came from one sample that was sequenced in a study of blood T cell repertoires in COVID-19. Sequenced by immunoSEQ multiplex PCR; TCRdb stores in-frame clones only, minus some. The table has 30,000 to 40,000 clones, more than 70% seen once; the top ten hold roughly an eighth. Sequences were obtained from peripheral blood. These receptor sequences come from a human donor with active COVID-19. The donor label of this sample is uncertain.

The chain uses TRBV7-6 and TRBJ2-3, with 9 bases lining up with TRBD2. From germline, CDR1 is SGHVS and CDR2 FNYEAQ. The CDR3 runs 19 residues. The V gene end was trimmed by 1 base and the J gene end by 2 bases; junction bases not matched to a gene: 13. CDR3 DNA: TGTGCCAGCAGCTTAGTCGTTCCCCCGACTAGCGGACACACAGATACGCAGTATTTT. This gives the protein CASSLVVPPTSGHTDTQYF.

The chain uses TRBV7-2 and TRBJ2-3, with 15 bases identical to TRBD2. V was clipped by 2 bases and J by 8 bases; unmatched bases: 5. The CDR3 spans 16 residues. Germline V lookup: CDR1 SGHTA, CDR2 FQGNSA. Here the CDR3 reads CASSLIGTSGGRTQYF. Here the CDR3 DNA reads TGTGCCAGCAGCTTAATCGGGACTAGCGGGGGGCGTACGCAGTATTTT.

This chain connects TRBV3-1 (or the pseudogene TRBV3-2) to TRBJ2-5, with TRBD1 matching over 9 bases. This CDR3 spans 16 amino acids. The V segment lost 4 bases and the J segment 4 bases; nucleotides outside the gene matches: 10. Germline values: CDR1 LGHDT, CDR2 YNNKEL (reference sequence). CDR3 DNA sequence: TGTGCCAGCAGCCTCGGGGGACAGGGAGTGGCAGAGACCCAGTACTTC. It specifies CASSLGGQGVAETQYF.

The rearrangement uses TRBV9 and TRBJ2-5, with 12 bases fitting TRBD2. The germline gives CDR1 SGDLS, CDR2 YYNGEE. Unmatched junction bases numbered 10, after V lost 0 bases and J lost 4 bases. CDR3 size: 18 residues. In DNA, the CDR3 is TGTGCCAGCAGCGTAGTGGCTAGCGGGGGGGGTCTAGGAGAGACCCAGTACTTC. It is translated as CASSVVASGGGLGETQYF.

J is TRBJ2-3 and V is TRBV19; the match to TRBD2 covers 13 bases. The CDR3 runs to 17 residues. The V segment lost 4 bases and the J segment 5 bases; nucleotides outside the gene matches: 9. The germline CDR1 and CDR2 sequences are LNHDA and SQIVND (reference sequence). The CDR3 spells CASSNNGLAGVGDTQYF. The CDR3 DNA reads TGTGCCAGTAGTAATAACGGACTAGCGGGGGTAGGAGATACGCAGTATTTT.

The chain links TRBV5-5 to TRBJ2-3; D is perhaps TRBD2 (6 bases). The germline gives CDR1 SGHKS, CDR2 YYEKEE (reference sequence). The CDR3 extends over 14 amino acids. V dropped 4 bases and J dropped 2 bases, with 11 bases sitting between them. For the CDR3, the DNA is TGTGCCAGCAGCCGTAGCGGAACCACAGATACGCAGTATTTT. It encodes CASSRSGTTDTQYF. Full variable domain (missing parts from reference TRBV5-5 and TRBJ2-3): DAGVTQSPTHLIKTRGQQVTLRCSPISGHKSVSWYQQVLGQGPQFIFQYYEKEERGRGNFPDRFSARQFPNYSSELNVNALLLGDSALYLCASSRSGTTDTQYFGPGTRLTVL.

This rearrangement joins TRBV11-2 to TRBJ2-5, with 13 bases lining up with TRBD2. With 5 bases clipped from V and 2 bases from J, the junction kept 11 bases outside the gene matches. The length of the CDR3 is 18 residues. Per germline, CDR1 SGHAT and CDR2 FQNNGV. The CDR3 spells CASSREGLAGAIQETQYF. CDR3 in DNA: TGTGCCAGCAGCCGCGAAGGACTAGCGGGGGCCATACAAGAGACCCAGTACTTC.

V and J are TRBV6-5 and TRBJ1-2; the D is unclear. Germline-derived CDR1 and CDR2 are MNHEY and SVGAGI. V lost 4 bases and J lost 5, with 14 bases in between. The CDR3 extends over 14 amino acids. CDR3 sequence (DNA): TGTGCCAGCAGTTCCGATTTTGACACTTATGGCTACACCTTC. This sequence encodes CASSSDFDTYGYTF.

The genes are TRBV29-1 and TRBJ1-5; 7 bases map to TRBD1. The CDR3 loop spans 13 amino acids. The V and J ends lost 7 bases and 3 bases, in that order; junction bases with no gene match: 6. Germline assignment: CDR1 SQVTM and CDR2 ANQGSEA. CDR3 nucleotides: TGCAGCGCCGGAGGACAGGACAATCAGCCCCAGCATTTT. Residues: CSAGGQDNQPQHF.

The chain employs TRBV11-2 and TRBJ1-2; possible D gene TRBD1, 5 bases. This CDR3 region has 12 residues. CDR1 is SGHAT and CDR2 is FQNNGV in the germline V gene. V lost 4 bases and J lost 6, with 9 bases in between. The CDR3 sequence: CASSWGEDGYTF. CDR3 sequence (DNA): TGTGCCAGCAGCTGGGGCGAGGATGGCTACACCTTC.

This sequence joins TRBV7-9 and TRBJ1-4; D is uncertain. V shed 6 bases and J shed 5 bases, with 10 bases lying between them. CDR3 size: 13 residues. Germline CDR1 and CDR2: SEHNR and FQNEAQ (reference sequence). The CDR3 loop is CASRFSLNEKLFF. The DNA of the CDR3 is TGTGCCAGCAGATTCTCTTTGAATGAAAAACTGTTTTTT.

V gene TRBV6-6 combines with J gene TRBJ2-7, with 12 bases that match TRBD1. From germline, CDR1 is MNHNY and CDR2 SVGAGI (reference sequence). The CDR3 runs to 14 residues. The trim removed 6 bases at V and 6 bases at J, leaving 6 bases unmatched. The CDR3 is CASRSSGQGAEQYF. DNA of the CDR3: TGTGCCAGCAGAAGTTCGGGACAGGGGGCCGAGCAGTACTTC.

The chain combines TRBV6-5 with TRBJ1-2, with 8 bases that match TRBD1. This CDR3 contains 14 residues. Looked up from germline, CDR1 is MNHEY and CDR2 is SVGAGI. Trimming removed 5 bases from V and 8 bases from J; junction bases left unmatched: 10. CDR3 sequence: CASSRQQGAEGYTF. The CDR3 bases are TGTGCCAGCAGTCGACAGCAGGGGGCTGAGGGCTACACCTTC.

The gene calls are TRBV27 and TRBJ1-5; D is possibly TRBD1 (6 bases). V lost 4 bases and J lost 2, with 18 bases in between. This CDR3 comprises 17 residues. Per the germline V gene, CDR1 is MNHEY and CDR2 is SMNVEV (reference sequence). This CDR3 is CASSSGTFGGGNQPQHF. The CDR3, as DNA: TGTGCCAGCAGTTCCGGGACATTCGGAGGCGGCAATCAGCCCCAGCATTTT.